The 27 T cell receptor beta chains below were found in one sample sequenced in a study of cytomegalovirus exposure and HLA in healthy donors. The PCR employed 60 Vbeta primers together with 13 Jbeta primers. Using immunoSEQ multiplex PCR, the repertoire was profiled, and TCRdb retains in-frame clones only, with some absent. The repertoire holds about 270,000 clones, around 66% seen once, with 2% to 2.5% in the top ten. Sequencing input: PBMCs. Receptors were obtained from a female donor in good health and CMV-seronegative.

The chain combines TRBV28 with TRBJ2-7; 9 positions match TRBD1. Germline lookup yields CDR1 MDHEN and CDR2 SYDVKM. The CDR3 has 15 amino acids. V lost 6 bases and J lost 5; bases outside the gene matches: 11. The CDR3 here is CASRVGPGQGHEQYF. In nucleotides, the CDR3 is TGTGCCAGCAGGGTCGGACCGGGACAGGGACACGAGCAGTACTTC.

V is TRBV13 and J is TRBJ2-3, with TRBD2 as a possible D gene (6 bases). The germline CDR1 and CDR2 sequences are PRHDT and FYEKMQ (reference sequence). V was cut by 5 bases and J by 3 bases, with 12 bases left in between. The CDR3 has 14 residues. CDR3 DNA sequence: TGTGCCAGCAGCCTCCCGGGAGTTACAGATACGCAGTATTTT. Translation gives CASSLPGVTDTQYF. Complete variable domain (other parts from reference TRBV13 and TRBJ2-3): AAGVIQSPRHLIKEKRETATLKCYPIPRHDTVYWYQQGPGQDPQFLISFYEKMQSDKGSIPDRFSAQQFSDYHSELNMSSLELGDSALYFCASSLPGVTDTQYFGPGTRLTVL.

On this clone: At one end the junction does not follow the germline gene, possibly because of a read error. Here the CDR3 reads CASSLSGAPRDTQYF. The CDR3, as DNA: TGTGCTAGCAGCCTTAGCGGAGCTCCTCGGGATACGCAGTATTTT. V and J are TRBV7-7 and TRBJ2-3; TRBD2 might be the D (6 bases). The CDR3 length is 15 residues. Per germline, CDR1 SSHAT and CDR2 FNYEAQ (reference sequence). The variable domain in full, completed from reference TRBV7-7 and TRBJ2-3, reads GAGVSQSPRYKVTKRGQDVTLRCDPISSHATLYWYQQALGQGPEFLTYFNYEAQPDKSGLPSDRFSAERPEGSISTLTIQRTEQRDSAMYRCASSLSGAPRDTQYFGPGTRLTVL.

Points on this clone: A junction end diverges from the germline sequence, so it may reflect a read error. The chain has TRBV7-9 and TRBJ1-1, with 8 bases aligning to TRBD1. This CDR3 region has 18 residues. Looked up from germline, CDR1 is SEHNR and CDR2 is FQNEAQ (reference sequence). In DNA, the CDR3 is TGTTCCAGCAGCTTACCCCAGGGGGCAGGCAGCGAGAACACTGAAGCTTTCTTT. Encoded protein: CSSSLPQGAGSENTEAFF.

V usage is TRBV11-3 and J usage is TRBJ2-3; tentative D call: TRBD2 (6 bases). V lost 1 base and J lost 5, with 10 bases in between. CDR1 is SGHNT, CDR2 YENEEA, per germline. The length of the CDR3 is 14 residues. The CDR3 DNA is TGTGCCAGCAGCTTAGGAGGCGGGAAAGATACGCAGTATTTT. This encodes CASSLGGGKDTQYF.

J is TRBJ2-2 and V is TRBV11-2, with 12 bases fitting TRBD2. Germline V gene lookup returns CDR1 SGHAT and CDR2 FQNNGV. Unmatched junction bases numbered 5, after V lost 6 bases and J lost 9 bases. The length of the CDR3 is 14 residues. CDR3 amino acids: CASSRTSGMRELFF. The CDR3 region has the DNA TGTGCCAGCAGTCGGACTAGCGGGATGAGGGAGCTGTTTTTT.

The chain employs TRBV18 and TRBJ2-3; 8 positions agree with TRBD1. V shed 6 bases and J 0 bases; nucleotides not matched to a gene: 8. The CDR3 sequence is 16 residues long. From germline, CDR1 is KGHSH and CDR2 LQKENI. CDR3 in DNA: TGTGCCAGCTCGCCCGGGACAGGCTCAAGCACAGATACGCAGTATTTT. Protein product: CASSPGTGSSTDTQYF.

This clone showed up just once. The chain employs TRBV6-5 and TRBJ2-1; 8 bases align to TRBD1. Germline V gives CDR1 MNHEY, CDR2 SVGAGI. Trimming took 6 bases from V and 5 from J; bases not matched to a gene: 6. This CDR3 is built from 14 residues. The CDR3, as DNA: TGTGCCAGCAGCCGACAGGGGATGAACAATGAGCAGTTCTTC. Its translation: CASSRQGMNNEQFF.

This clone was seen more than once but under ten times. The chain uses TRBV7-6 and TRBJ2-3; D not certain. Germline lookup yields CDR1 SGHVS and CDR2 FNYEAQ. The CDR3 runs to 13 residues. Trimming shortened V by 0 bases and J by 7 bases, and 8 bases separated the two germline ends. The chain's CDR3 is CASSLAGEHTQYF. CDR3 DNA sequence: TGTGCCAGCAGCTTAGCAGGAGAACATACGCAGTATTTT.

This clone was counted a few times. The V and J genes are TRBV2 and TRBJ1-1, with D perhaps matching TRBD1 (5 bases). Germline V lookup: CDR1 SNHLY, CDR2 FYNNEI. CDR3 length: 14 amino acids. Trimming shortened V by 7 bases and J by 1 base, and 13 bases separated the two germline ends. CDR3 sequence: CASNSGIRNTEAFF. The CDR3 nucleotides read TGTGCCAGCAACTCAGGGATCAGGAACACTGAAGCTTTCTTT.

This CDR3 is CASRDSGTDTQYF. The CDR3 coding sequence is TGTGCCAGCAGGGACTCTGGCACAGATACGCAGTATTTT. This chain joins TRBV6-6 and TRBJ2-3; D perhaps matches TRBD2 (5 bases). The germline CDR1 and CDR2 sequences are MNHNY and SVGAGI (reference sequence). V lost 6 bases and J 1 base, leaving 8 bases between the germline ends. This CDR3 region has 13 residues.

CDR3 nucleotide sequence: TGTGCCAGCAGCTTGCAGGGAGGCTCTGGGGCCAACGTCCTGACTTTC. Its protein product is CASSLQGGSGANVLTF. V gene TRBV5-5 combines with J gene TRBJ2-6, with D perhaps TRBD2 (6 bases). Germline lookup yields CDR1 SGHKS and CDR2 YYEKEE (reference sequence). CDR3 length: 16 amino acids. With 1 base removed from V and 0 bases from J, the gap between germline ends came to 8 bases. Using reference TRBV5-5 and TRBJ2-6 for the parts outside the CDR3, the full variable domain is DAGVTQSPTHLIKTRGQQVTLRCSPISGHKSVSWYQQVLGQGPQFIFQYYEKEERGRGNFPDRFSARQFPNYSSELNVNALLLGDSALYLCASSLQGGSGANVLTFGAGSRLTVL.

The chain joins TRBV2 to TRBJ1-5, with TRBD1 matching over 11 bases. V dropped 6 bases and J dropped 6; count of bases not matched to a gene: 7. The CDR3 has 15 amino acids. CDR1 is SNHLY, CDR2 FYNNEI, per germline. The CDR3 here is CASSEDRGQGQPQHF. The CDR3 DNA sequence: TGTGCCAGCAGCGAGGACAGGGGGCAAGGTCAGCCCCAGCATTTT.

This clone was counted only a few times. The V and J genes are TRBV5-4 and TRBJ1-1; 9 nucleotides line up with TRBD1. Looked up from germline, CDR1 is SGHNT and CDR2 is YYREEE (reference sequence). Trimming took 4 bases from V and 5 from J; bases not matched to a gene: 12. The CDR3 sequence is 16 residues long. The CDR3 bases are TGTGCCAGCAGCCTGGGACAGGGAGGTAGTCGGACTGAAGCTTTCTTT. This encodes CASSLGQGGSRTEAFF.

The V call is TRBV2, the J call TRBJ1-1; 9 nucleotides agree with TRBD1. The CDR3 totals 14 residues. In germline, CDR1 is SNHLY, CDR2 FYNNEI. V shed 4 bases, J shed 9 bases, and the junction held 9 bases outside the gene matches. CDR3 sequence reads: CASSVEDGTGKAFF. CDR3 coding DNA: TGTGCCAGCAGTGTCGAGGATGGGACAGGGAAAGCTTTCTTT.

The chain links TRBV11-3 to TRBJ2-7; D is possibly TRBD1 (6 bases). This CDR3 has 15 residues. From germline, CDR1 is SGHNT and CDR2 YENEEA. Trimming stripped 0 bases from V and 3 bases from J, with 12 bases between. CDR3 DNA sequence: TGTGCCAGCAGCTTAGAGCCGGGACACCTCTACGAGCAGTACTTC. Translation: CASSLEPGHLYEQYF.

The chain joins TRBV25-1 to TRBJ2-1; 10 bases match TRBD2. The J segment lost 6 bases and the V segment lost 4 bases, leaving 9 bases of the junction unmatched. The CDR3 length is 16 residues. In germline, CDR1 is MGHDK, CDR2 SYGVNS. The DNA of the CDR3 is TGTGCCAGCAGTGTAACAGGGGGACTAGCGATCAATGAGCAGTTCTTC. Translated: CASSVTGGLAINEQFF.

The chain uses TRBV5-1 and TRBJ1-2, with no clear D. The CDR3 sequence is 14 residues long. Trimming removed 2 bases at V and 4 bases at J, with 12 bases between. The germline V gene has CDR1 SGHRS and CDR2 YFSETQ. CDR3 in amino acids: CASSFGQTFYGYTF. The CDR3 nucleotides are TGCGCCAGCAGCTTCGGTCAAACCTTCTATGGCTACACCTTC.

The chain is built from TRBV30 and TRBJ1-3, with 9 nucleotides matching TRBD1. Germline values: CDR1 GTSNPN, CDR2 SVGIG (reference sequence). The CDR3 totals 13 residues. V dropped 5 bases and J dropped 4; count of bases not matched to a gene: 3. This CDR3 reads CAWGQGTGNTIYF. CDR3 in DNA: TGTGCCTGGGGACAGGGGACGGGAAACACCATATATTTT.

The V gene is TRBV29-1, the J gene TRBJ2-3; perhaps TRBD2 as D (5 bases). Germline CDR1 SQVTM, CDR2 ANQGSEA. The CDR3 totals 15 residues. Trimming took off 0 bases at V and 0 bases at J, with 10 bases between the two ends. Written as DNA, the CDR3 is TGCAGCGTTGAAGATCGCGGGTCTAGCACAGATACGCAGTATTTT. It encodes CSVEDRGSSTDTQYF.

The rearrangement joins TRBV7-3 to TRBJ1-2; 10 nucleotides line up with TRBD1. Germline trimming cut 0 bases from V and 8 bases from J; bases unmatched to any gene: 9. Germline CDR1 reads SGHTA; CDR2 reads FQGTGA. The CDR3 has 16 residues. The CDR3 is CASSLTLRGQGRGYTF. In DNA, the CDR3 is TGTGCCAGCAGCTTAACTCTTCGGGGACAGGGGCGGGGCTACACCTTC.

V and J are TRBV5-4 and TRBJ2-3; 12 bases line up with TRBD2. Germline trimming cut 2 bases from V and 4 bases from J; bases unmatched to any gene: 8. The length of the CDR3 is 17 residues. Germline loops: CDR1 SGHNT, CDR2 YYREEE (reference sequence). CDR3 bases: TGTGCCAGCAGCTTTCTCGCTAGCGGGAGGGCCCCAGATACGCAGTATTTT. Translating gives CASSFLASGRAPDTQYF.

The chain employs TRBV5-1 and TRBJ2-2; 13 nucleotides match TRBD2. V shed 7 bases and J 5 bases; nucleotides not matched to a gene: 5. CDR1 is SGHRS and CDR2 is YFSETQ in the germline V gene. The CDR3 is 15 residues long. The CDR3 coding sequence is TGCGCCAGCCACGGACTAGCGGGAGAGACCGGGGAGCTGTTTTTT. Protein sequence: CASHGLAGETGELFF. Full variable domain (remainder filled in from reference TRBV5-1 and TRBJ2-2): KAGVTQTPRYLIKTRGQQVTLSCSPISGHRSVSWYQQTPGQGLQFLFEYFSETQRNKGNFPGRFSGRQFSNSRSEMNVSTLELGDSALYLCASHGLAGETGELFFGEGSRLTVL.

This CDR3 reads CSARGSYEQYF. CDR3 in DNA: TGCAGCGCCAGGGGAAGCTACGAGCAGTACTTC. The V gene is TRBV29-1, the J gene TRBJ2-7; tentatively, D is TRBD1 (6 bases). This CDR3 contains 11 residues. V was clipped by 7 bases and J by 3 bases, with 10 bases between them. Germline CDR1 and CDR2: SQVTM and ANQGSEA.

This clone was detected a few times. The V gene is TRBV7-8, the J gene TRBJ2-7; 8 nucleotides match TRBD2. This CDR3 comprises 17 residues. V shed 3 bases, J shed 2 bases, and the junction held 12 bases outside the gene matches. Germline-derived CDR1 and CDR2 are SGHVS and FQNEAQ. The CDR3 spells CASSFARGGGGTYEQYF. The DNA for the CDR3 is TGTGCCAGCAGCTTCGCTCGAGGCGGCGGGGGGACCTACGAGCAGTACTTC.

This clone has only one observation. The V call is TRBV9, the J call TRBJ2-5; no reliable D call. The V end lost 3 bases, the J end lost 5 bases, and 20 bases lay between the germline ends. Germline V gene data show CDR1 as SGDLS and CDR2 as YYNGEE. This CDR3 region has 16 residues. As DNA, the CDR3 is TGTGCCAGCAGCGCACCTGCCGACTCAGTAGCCGAGACCCAGTACTTC. This translates into CASSAPADSVAETQYF. Variable domain in full (rest from reference TRBV9 and TRBJ2-5): DSGVTQTPKHLITATGQRVTLRCSPRSGDLSVYWYQQSLDQGLQFLIQYYNGEERAKGNILERFSAQQFPDLHSELNLSSLELGDSALYFCASSAPADSVAETQYFGPGTRLLVL.

In its sample, this clone was seen a few times. V is TRBV6-1 and J is TRBJ2-5, with 11 bases aligning to TRBD2. Germline lookup yields CDR1 MNHNS and CDR2 SASEGT. V was pared by 5 bases and J by 3 bases, with 5 bases of the junction left unmatched. The CDR3 runs to 15 residues. The CDR3 region is CASSRMGLAEETQYF. CDR3 sequence (DNA): TGTGCCAGCAGTAGAATGGGACTAGCGGAAGAGACCCAGTACTTC.